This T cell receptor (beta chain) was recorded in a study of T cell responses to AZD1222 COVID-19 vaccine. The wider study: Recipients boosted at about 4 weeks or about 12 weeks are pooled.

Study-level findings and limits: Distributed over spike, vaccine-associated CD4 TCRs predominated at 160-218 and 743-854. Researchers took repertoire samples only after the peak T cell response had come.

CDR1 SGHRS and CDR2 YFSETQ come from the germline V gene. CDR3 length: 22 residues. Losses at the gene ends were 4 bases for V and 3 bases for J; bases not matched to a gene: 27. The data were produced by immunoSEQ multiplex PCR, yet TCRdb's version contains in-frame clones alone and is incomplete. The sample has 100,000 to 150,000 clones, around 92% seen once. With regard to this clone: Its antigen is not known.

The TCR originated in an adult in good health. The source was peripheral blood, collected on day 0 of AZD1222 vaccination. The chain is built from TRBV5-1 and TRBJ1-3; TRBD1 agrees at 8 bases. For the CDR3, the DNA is TGCGCCAGCAGCCCTCAAGGACAGGGCGACCCTACGGATGGGCCGTATGGAAACACCATATATTTT. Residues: CASSPQGQGDPTDGPYGNTIYF.